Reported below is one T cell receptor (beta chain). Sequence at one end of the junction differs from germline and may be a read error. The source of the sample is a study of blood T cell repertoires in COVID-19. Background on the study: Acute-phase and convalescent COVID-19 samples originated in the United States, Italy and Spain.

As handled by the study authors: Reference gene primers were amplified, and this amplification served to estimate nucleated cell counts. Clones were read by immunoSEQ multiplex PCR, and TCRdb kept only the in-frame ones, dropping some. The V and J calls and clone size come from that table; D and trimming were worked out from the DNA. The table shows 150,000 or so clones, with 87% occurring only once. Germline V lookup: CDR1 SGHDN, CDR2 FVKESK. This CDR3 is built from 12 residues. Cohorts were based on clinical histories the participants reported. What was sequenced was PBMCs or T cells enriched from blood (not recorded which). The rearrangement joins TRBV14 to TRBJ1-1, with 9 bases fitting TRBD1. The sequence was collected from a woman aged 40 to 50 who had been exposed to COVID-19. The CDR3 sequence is CASSQEQGAREF. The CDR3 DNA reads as TGTGCCAGCAGCCAAGAACAGGGGGCCAGGGAATTT.